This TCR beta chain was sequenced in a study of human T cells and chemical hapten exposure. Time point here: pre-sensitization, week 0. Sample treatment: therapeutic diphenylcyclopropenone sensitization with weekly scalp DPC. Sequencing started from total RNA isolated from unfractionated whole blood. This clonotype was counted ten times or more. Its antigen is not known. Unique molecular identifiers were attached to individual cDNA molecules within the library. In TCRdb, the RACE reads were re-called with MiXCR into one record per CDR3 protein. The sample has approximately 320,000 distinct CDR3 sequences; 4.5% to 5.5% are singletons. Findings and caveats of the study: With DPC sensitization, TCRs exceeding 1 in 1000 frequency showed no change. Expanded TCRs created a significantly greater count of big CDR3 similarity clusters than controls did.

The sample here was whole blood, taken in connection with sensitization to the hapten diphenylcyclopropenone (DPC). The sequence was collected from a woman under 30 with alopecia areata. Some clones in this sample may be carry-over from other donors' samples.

In nucleotides, the CDR3 is TGTGCCAGCAGGGGCAGCGGGGAGCTGTTTTTT. Its protein product is CASRGSGELFF. The chain combines TRBV2 with TRBJ2-2, with no clear D. The V end was cut by 6 bases, the J end by 7 bases, with 6 bases between. This CDR3 is built from 11 residues. Germline V gene data show CDR1 as SNHLY and CDR2 as FYNNEI.